This TCR beta chain is drawn from a study of blood T cell repertoires in COVID-19. Germline CDR1 and CDR2: MNHEY and SVGAGI. The CDR3 is 14 amino acids. V lost 9 bases and J lost 5, with 16 bases in between. Sequenced by immunoSEQ multiplex PCR; TCRdb stores in-frame clones only, minus some. The table includes approximately 200,000 clones, about four fifths detected once. The V call is TRBV6-5, the J call TRBJ1-4; D may be TRBD1 (5 bases). The sequence derives from a man in his forties who had recovered from COVID-19. Sample: PBMCs or T cells enriched from blood (not recorded which). The CDR3 DNA reads as TGTGCCAGTCGACACAGGACACTCAATGAAAAACTGTTTTTT. It encodes CASRHRTLNEKLFF.